This record covers a single T cell receptor beta chain. Its antigen is currently unknown. Germline CDR1 is PRHDT and CDR2 is FYEKMQ (reference sequence). V gave up 0 bases and J gave up 0 bases, with 11 bases separating them. The length of the CDR3 is 16 residues. This entry is derived from a study of T cell repertoires in cytomegalovirus infection. Study-wide results and caveats: Of the TCR beta families, the public ones yielded a cumulative frequency that identified carriers of CMV plus the relevant HLA. In two of eight donors, the top clonotype was HLA-C-restricted CMV-specific.

TCRdb analysed the reads with MiXCR anew, one entry per CDR3 protein. Of approximately 500,000 distinct CDR3 sequences in the sample, around 11% were seen once. The specimen was PBMCs. The origin of this receptor is a human donor in good health (CMV status not recorded). Some clones in this sample may be carry-over from other donors' samples. The J gene is TRBJ1-2, the V gene TRBV13; D unclear. The CDR3 spells CASSLGRELANYGYTF. CDR3 DNA: TGTGCCAGCAGCTTAGGCCGGGAGCTAGCTAACTATGGCTACACCTTC.